This TCR beta chain was sequenced during a study of blood T cell repertoires in COVID-19 (dated by TCRdb to the early 2020s). Study-wide context: Collaborator samples came from the United States, Italy and Spain and covered acute and convalescent phases of COVID-19. The material from the prospective study consisted of cDNA or gDNA derived from T cells, B-cell-depleted T cells, or PBMCs. Deeply sampled blood TCRbeta repertoires from subjects exposed to, actively infected with, or recovered from COVID-19 were included in the dataset. The repertoires were released in a freely available public database intended as a resource for research on the immune response to SARS-CoV-2. Samples came from the ongoing ImmuneRACE study (first 160 participants) plus 1,254 subjects from 6 global collaborators. The sample metadata nearly always contained a de-identified subject ID, COVID-19 status, age in years and sex. Where available, HLA class I and class II types were obtained from metadata supplied by the sample provider rather than from assay-based typing.

The full study reports these points: Clinical and demographic metadata were provided uncurated, with the amount varying by source and participant.

A note on this clone: Its antigen specificity is not known. One base away there is no much larger clone; base qualities are not given.

TCRbeta CDR3 regions were amplified from genomic DNA using the immunoSEQ Assay, a bias-controlled multiplex PCR. The source study handled its data this way. Within the assay, amplification of reference gene primers was used to estimate how many nucleated cells each sample contained. To quantify the absolute abundance of each unique TCRbeta CDR3 rearrangement, sequence reads were collapsed and filtered. Productive Simpson clonality was computed per sample as the square root of Simpson's diversity index over productive rearrangements. Entries here come from immuneACCESS through TCRdb and include only in-frame sequences with V and J called. Some clones fail to appear in such tables; in the studies checked, an unresolved V gene covers under half of the shortfall, and the cause of the remainder is unknown. Clonal size and the V and J genes are those of that table, whereas D and trimming came from the DNA. Counted in this sample were over 50,000 clones; 65% to 90% of them appeared once. The top ten clonotypes cover roughly 10% of the sample.

Including the terminal cysteine and phenylalanine, the CDR3 comprises 14 residues. The only DNA kept is the CDR3, 42 bases in frame from the first base. Sequences LNHDA (CDR1) and SQIVND (CDR2) are obtained from the germline V gene (reference sequence). The V end loses 0 bases and the J end loses 5 bases, and a stretch of 10 bases separates them. Collaborating institutions collected whole blood in K2EDTA tubes following their own protocols. For TCRbeta analysis, collaborator samples were shipped as frozen whole blood, as isolated PBMCs, or as DNA extracted from either sample type. The sequencing input was peripheral blood. The chain links TRBV19 with TRBJ1-2, with no reliable assignment of the D segment. The receptor's source is a human donor in a cohort sampled during active COVID-19. The bases are TGTGCCAGTAGTATAGATCTGGAGGTATATGGCTACACCTTC. Its translation reads: CASSIDLEVYGYTF.